This TCR beta chain came from a study of cytomegalovirus exposure and HLA in healthy donors. Study-wide points: Cytomegalovirus status was reportedly diagnosed by the classifier with high specificity and sensitivity. TCR clusters originating in the first cohort tended to co-occur in the approximately 120 validation repertoires, according to a later analysis.

Clones were read by immunoSEQ multiplex PCR, and TCRdb kept only the in-frame ones, dropping some. The sample contains under 100,000 clones, around 96% of which appear only once. Worth noting for this clone: What it recognizes is unknown.

This CDR3 is 14 amino acids long. V shed 5 bases and J 4 bases; nucleotides not matched to a gene: 6. CDR1 and CDR2 (germline): LNHDA, SQIVND (reference sequence). A roughly 120-subject validation cohort, separate from the approximately 610-subject first cohort, supplied the donors. The sequence came from a young man in good health and CMV-seronegative. The sequenced sample consisted of PBMCs. The chain carries TRBV19 and TRBJ1-2, with 8 bases that match TRBD1. CDR3 in amino acids: CASSWGQALYGYTF. In DNA, the CDR3 is TGTGCCAGTAGTTGGGGACAGGCGCTCTATGGCTACACCTTC.